This TCR beta chain appears in the sequencing data of a study of blood T cell repertoires in COVID-19. Across the study: T cells, B-cell-depleted T cells, or PBMCs supplied cDNA or gDNA.

This study enrolled people aged about 18 to 95 from about 24 US geographic areas. Clinical history as reported by participants underpinned cohort assignment. Authors' data handling: The authors estimated nucleated cell counts from reference gene primer amplification. Assay used: immunoSEQ multiplex PCR; TCRdb lists only in-frame clones, some missing. D and trimming come from the DNA, and the V and J calls and clone size come from that table. There are roughly 250,000 clones in the sample; 88% occur only once, and about 3% lies in the top ten. CDR1 MNHEY and CDR2 SMNVEV come from the germline V gene (reference sequence). The V gene lost 4 bases and the J gene lost 4 bases, with 17 bases spanning the gap. The CDR3 loop spans 17 amino acids. This clone was picked up one time.

The sequence derives from a woman in her 50s who had recovered from COVID-19. The material sequenced was PBMCs or T cells enriched from blood (not recorded which). The J gene is TRBJ1-6, the V gene TRBV27; tentative D call: TRBD1 (5 bases). DNA for the CDR3: TGTGCCAGCAGTTGGGGGGGAGCAGGACGGTATAATTCACCCCTCCACTTT. Translating it yields CASSWGGAGRYNSPLHF.